A selection of T cell receptor beta chains follows, all from one sample in a study of regulatory T cells in long-lasting Graves disease. One entry per CDR3 protein, called by TCRdb with MiXCR from the multiplex PCR reads. In the table there are roughly 610,000 distinct CDR3 sequences, 16% of which are singletons. This sample was shared with a second study, whose subject was T cells in Graves' hyperthyroidism and ophthalmopathy.

Specimen: peripheral blood mononuclear cells (PBMCs), collected at new diagnosis, from a patient treated with antithyroid drugs. Source of these receptors: a man aged 18 to 30 with Graves disease. Both conserved end residues are part of each CDR3. Each record gives: D gene, J gene, clone size, V gene, CDR3 DNA, CDR3 protein. The D gene is left open where the match is weak. A clone size is listed for some rows: how often the clone was seen (once, few, many), or a class if it is expanded.

D gene: .; J gene: TRBJ1-1; clone size: many; V gene: TRBV7-9; CDR3 DNA: TGTGCCAGCAGCCTTCGATCGGCTGAAGCTTTCTTT; CDR3 protein: CASSLRSAEAFF
D gene: TRBD2; J gene: TRBJ2-1; clone size: .; V gene: TRBV7-7; CDR3 DNA: TGTGCTAGCAGCTTAGACGGGAGGTCCAATGAGCAGTTCTTC; CDR3 protein: CASSLDGRSNEQFF
D gene: TRBD2; J gene: TRBJ2-1; clone size: .; V gene: TRBV9; CDR3 DNA: TGTGCCAGCAGCGTAAAGAATAGCGGGAGAGACGATGAGCAGTTCTTC; CDR3 protein: CASSVKNSGRDDEQFF
D gene: .; J gene: TRBJ2-5; clone size: few; V gene: TRBV7-9; CDR3 DNA: TGTGCCAGCAGCTTAGGAGCGAGACAGGGAGGATTAAGAGACCCAGTACTGGGCTTC; CDR3 protein: CASSLGARQGGLRDPVLGF
D gene: .; J gene: TRBJ2-1; clone size: .; V gene: TRBV29-1; CDR3 DNA: TGCAGCGTGACAGGACGGCCGAGCTCCTACAATGAGCAGTTCTTC; CDR3 protein: CSVTGRPSSYNEQFF
D gene: .; J gene: TRBJ1-1; clone size: many; V gene: TRBV6-5; CDR3 DNA: TGTGCCAGCAGTTACGGGACAACGAACACTGAAGCTTTCTTT; CDR3 protein: CASSYGTTNTEAFF
D gene: .; J gene: TRBJ1-2; clone size: .; V gene: TRBV6-2/TRBV6-3; CDR3 DNA: TGTGCCAGCAGTTACCGCCAGCTGCATGGCTACACCTTC; CDR3 protein: CASSYRQLHGYTF
D gene: .; J gene: TRBJ2-7; clone size: many; V gene: TRBV3-1; CDR3 DNA: TGTGCCAGCAGCCAAGAGGGGGCGGGGAGCTCCTACGAGCAGTACTTC; CDR3 protein: CASSQEGAGSSYEQYF
D gene: TRBD1; J gene: TRBJ2-5; clone size: .; V gene: TRBV20-1; CDR3 DNA: TGCAGTGCTGCGGACAGGGGGGCTGGAGGGACCCAGTACTTC; CDR3 protein: CSAADRGAGGTQYF
D gene: .; J gene: TRBJ1-5; clone size: .; V gene: TRBV12-3/TRBV12-4; CDR3 DNA: TGTGCCAGCAGTTTATCAGGGATACCCCAGCATTTT; CDR3 protein: CASSLSGIPQHF
D gene: .; J gene: TRBJ2-3; clone size: many; V gene: TRBV7-3; CDR3 DNA: TGTGCCAGCAGCTTAAGGCCCAAGGAGTATACTAGCCCGAGGTCAGATACGCAGTATTTT; CDR3 protein: CASSLRPKEYTSPRSDTQYF
D gene: .; J gene: TRBJ1-1; clone size: many; V gene: TRBV18; CDR3 DNA: TGTGCCAGCTCACCCACGATCTTCACCACTGAAGCTTTCTTT; CDR3 protein: CASSPTIFTTEAFF
D gene: TRBD1; J gene: TRBJ1-5; clone size: many; V gene: TRBV2; CDR3 DNA: TGTGCCAGCAGTGGCGGACAGGGGTTCAATCAGCCCCAGCATTTT; CDR3 protein: CASSGGQGFNQPQHF
D gene: TRBD2; J gene: TRBJ2-3; clone size: many; V gene: TRBV27; CDR3 DNA: TGTGCCAGCAGTTTATATCTAGCGGGAAGCACAGATACGCAGTATTTT; CDR3 protein: CASSLYLAGSTDTQYF
D gene: .; J gene: TRBJ2-1; clone size: .; V gene: TRBV29-1; CDR3 DNA: TGCAGCGTAGCAAGAGACAATGAGCAGTTCTTC; CDR3 protein: CSVARDNEQFF
D gene: .; J gene: TRBJ2-1; clone size: many; V gene: TRBV28; CDR3 DNA: TGTGCCAGCATCAATTCAGCGGCGGGTAATGAGCAGTTCTTC; CDR3 protein: CASINSAAGNEQFF
D gene: .; J gene: TRBJ2-3; clone size: .; V gene: TRBV9; CDR3 DNA: TGTGCCAGCAGCGTAGATCCCCTGGGTACGCAGTATTTT; CDR3 protein: CASSVDPLGTQYF
D gene: .; J gene: TRBJ2-1; clone size: many; V gene: TRBV2; CDR3 DNA: TGTGCCAGCAGGTTTGAGCGATATAGCTCCTACAATGAGCAGTTCTTC; CDR3 protein: CASRFERYSSYNEQFF
D gene: TRBD1; J gene: TRBJ2-1; clone size: many; V gene: TRBV3-1; CDR3 DNA: TGTGCCAGCAGCCAACAGGGGGTAACTGAGCAGTTCTTC; CDR3 protein: CASSQQGVTEQFF
D gene: .; J gene: TRBJ2-5; clone size: few; V gene: TRBV20-1; CDR3 DNA: TGCAGTGCTTATACTGGGGGCGGGGCCCAGTACTTC; CDR3 protein: CSAYTGGGAQYF
D gene: .; J gene: TRBJ1-3; clone size: many; V gene: TRBV3-1; CDR3 DNA: TGTGCCAGCAGCCTCAATACCGCTGGGGGCCGAGGAAACACCATATATTTT; CDR3 protein: CASSLNTAGGRGNTIYF
D gene: TRBD2; J gene: TRBJ2-7; clone size: few; V gene: TRBV19; CDR3 DNA: TGTGCCAGTAGCACAGGGACTAGCAGCCGCGAGCAGTACTTC; CDR3 protein: CASSTGTSSREQYF
D gene: .; J gene: TRBJ1-1; clone size: .; V gene: TRBV28; CDR3 DNA: TGTGCCAGCAGTTTTCGTGGGGTGAACACTGAAGCTTTCTTT; CDR3 protein: CASSFRGVNTEAFF
D gene: .; J gene: TRBJ2-3; clone size: many; V gene: TRBV10-3; CDR3 DNA: TGTGCCATCAGGGTCCCAGTCACAGATACGCAGTATTTT; CDR3 protein: CAIRVPVTDTQYF
D gene: TRBD1; J gene: TRBJ1-1; clone size: many; V gene: TRBV27; CDR3 DNA: TGTGCCAGCAGACGGTCCGCGGGACAGGGGGCTAACACTGAAGCTTTCTTT; CDR3 protein: CASRRSAGQGANTEAFF
D gene: .; J gene: TRBJ2-2; clone size: many; V gene: TRBV12-3/TRBV12-4; CDR3 DNA: TGTGCCAGCAGTCCCTACGGGCCCGGGGAGCTGTTTTTT; CDR3 protein: CASSPYGPGELFF
D gene: TRBD1; J gene: TRBJ1-1; clone size: many; V gene: TRBV30; CDR3 DNA: TGTGCCTGGAGGGTACAGGGGGCGGCTGGAAACACTGAAGCTTTCTTT; CDR3 protein: CAWRVQGAAGNTEAFF
D gene: .; J gene: TRBJ1-3; clone size: few; V gene: TRBV25-1; CDR3 DNA: TGTGCCAGCAGTGTCCCCGGGGCACGTGGAAACACCATATATTTT; CDR3 protein: CASSVPGARGNTIYF
D gene: .; J gene: TRBJ2-1; clone size: .; V gene: TRBV9; CDR3 DNA: TGTGCCAGCAGCGGGGGTCGCGCTCGCCGCATCAATGAGCAGTTCTTC; CDR3 protein: CASSGGRARRINEQFF
D gene: .; J gene: TRBJ1-6; clone size: few; V gene: TRBV28; CDR3 DNA: TGTGCCACCAGGGACGGACGCTCCTATAATTCACCCCTCCACTTT; CDR3 protein: CATRDGRSYNSPLHF
D gene: .; J gene: TRBJ2-7; clone size: many; V gene: TRBV7-9; CDR3 DNA: TGTGCCACACGGGCCCGCCGTGGGGAGGCTCCGGACGAGCAGTACTTC; CDR3 protein: CATRARRGEAPDEQYF
D gene: TRBD2; J gene: TRBJ2-1; clone size: few; V gene: TRBV6-1; CDR3 DNA: TGTGCCAGCGAGGCGGGAGGGTCCTACAATGAGCAGTTCTTC; CDR3 protein: CASEAGGSYNEQFF
D gene: .; J gene: TRBJ2-7; clone size: many; V gene: TRBV2; CDR3 DNA: TGTGCCAGCGTTGGCAGCTACGAGCAGTACTTC; CDR3 protein: CASVGSYEQYF
D gene: .; J gene: TRBJ1-6; clone size: many; V gene: TRBV10-1; CDR3 DNA: TGCGCCAGCAGTGAGCATCGTGGGTCACCCCTCCACTTT; CDR3 protein: CASSEHRGSPLHF
D gene: .; J gene: TRBJ2-7; clone size: few; V gene: TRBV13; CDR3 DNA: TGTGCCAGCAGCACCGGGTCGAGGAACGAGCAGTACTTC; CDR3 protein: CASSTGSRNEQYF
D gene: TRBD2; J gene: TRBJ2-3; clone size: many; V gene: TRBV20-1; CDR3 DNA: TGCAGTGCTACCCCGGGACTATACTCTAGCACAGATACGCAGTATTTT; CDR3 protein: CSATPGLYSSTDTQYF
D gene: TRBD2; J gene: TRBJ2-3; clone size: many; V gene: TRBV2; CDR3 DNA: TGTGCCAGCAGTGAATACGGGAGGGCCACAGATACGCAGTATTTT; CDR3 protein: CASSEYGRATDTQYF
D gene: .; J gene: TRBJ2-1; clone size: many; V gene: TRBV11-1; CDR3 DNA: TGTGCCAGCAGCCCTCGGAGCTCCTACAATGAGCAGTTCTTC; CDR3 protein: CASSPRSSYNEQFF
D gene: .; J gene: TRBJ1-4; clone size: many; V gene: TRBV2; CDR3 DNA: TGTGCCAGCAGGGTCACAGGGTTGGGAAAACTGTTTTTT; CDR3 protein: CASRVTGLGKLFF
D gene: TRBD2; J gene: TRBJ2-1; clone size: .; V gene: TRBV3-1; CDR3 DNA: TGTGCCAGCAGCCAAGGGTTTAGCGGGAGGGTAGAGCAGTTCTTC; CDR3 protein: CASSQGFSGRVEQFF
D gene: TRBD2; J gene: TRBJ2-2; clone size: .; V gene: TRBV5-1; CDR3 DNA: TGCGCCAGCAGGCGACTAGCGGGAGGGCCCGGCGGGGAGCTGTTTTTT; CDR3 protein: CASRRLAGGPGGELFF
D gene: .; J gene: TRBJ2-7; clone size: .; V gene: TRBV30; CDR3 DNA: TGTGCCTGGAGTGGCGTAACCTACGAGCAGTACTTC; CDR3 protein: CAWSGVTYEQYF
D gene: TRBD1; J gene: TRBJ2-5; clone size: .; V gene: TRBV6-5; CDR3 DNA: TGTGCCAGCAGTTACTCCGGGACAGGGGAGGAGACCCAGTACTTC; CDR3 protein: CASSYSGTGEETQYF
D gene: TRBD2; J gene: TRBJ2-6; clone size: many; V gene: TRBV7-8; CDR3 DNA: TGTGCCAGCAGCTTAGGTCGGGAGGTGGTTTCTGGGGCCAACGTCCTGACTTTC; CDR3 protein: CASSLGREVVSGANVLTF